This T cell receptor (beta chain) is from a study of shared clonotypes between healthy human individuals. Findings and limits, study-wide: Memory subsets generally showed lower estimated richness than naive subsets.

CD45RO negativity and positive selection for CCR7 defined naive CD8 cells, a population that excluded terminally differentiated effector memory CD45RA+ cells. Each donor was a Caucasian adult residing in Nashville, Tennessee. For sorted subsets, roughly 210 ng DNA per replicate equaled around 30,000 T cell genomes. Measured with immunoSEQ multiplex PCR; TCRdb has only the in-frame clones, and not every one. This sample has about 2,200,000 clones, with about 92% found just once. Points on this clone: As yet, its antigen is unknown.

V lost 4 bases, J lost 4 bases, and 15 bases lay in between. The V gene's germline CDR1 is SGHVS and CDR2 FQNEAQ. CDR3 size: 15 residues. This clonotype was sampled from a man younger than 30 in good health. Some clones in this sample may be carry-over from other donors' samples. The chain carries TRBV7-8 and TRBJ2-3; possible D gene TRBD2, 6 bases. Input material: naive CD8+ T cells from PBMCs. The CDR3 coding sequence is TGTGCCAGCAGCTCGCGGGACGCCAATGCAGATACGCAGTATTTT. It translates to CASSSRDANADTQYF. Looking up the rest from reference TRBV7-8 and TRBJ2-3 gives the full variable domain: GAGVSQSPRYKVAKRGQDVALRCDPISGHVSLFWYQQALGQGPEFLTYFQNEAQLDKSGLPSDRFFAERPEGSVSTLKIQRTQQEDSAVYLCASSSRDANADTQYFGPGTRLTVL.